What follows describes a single TCR beta chain. Source study methods: Estimation of nucleated cell counts was performed using reference gene primer amplification. The protocol was immunoSEQ multiplex PCR, while the TCRdb copy is restricted to in-frame clones and leaves out a portion. V and J calls and clone size are copied from that table; D and trimming were computed from the DNA. Among around 140,000 clones listed, about 86% were seen once. This entry is derived from a study of blood T cell repertoires in COVID-19. Study-level information: Sites in the United States, Italy and Spain provided acute and convalescent COVID-19 samples. Sources were T cells, B-cell-depleted T cells, or PBMCs; the material itself was cDNA or gDNA.

Germline V gene data show CDR1 as SNHLY and CDR2 as FYNNEI. V lost 6 bases to trimming and J lost 0 bases, with 9 bases between them. CDR3 length: 15 amino acids. The specimen sequenced was peripheral blood. V and J are TRBV2 and TRBJ1-6; unclear D gene. The sequence was obtained from a woman in her sixties or seventies with acute or convalescent COVID-19. CDR3 nucleotide sequence: TGTGCCAGCAGAATCGGTAGCTCCTATAATTCACCCCTCCACTTT. Protein sequence: CASRIGSSYNSPLHF.